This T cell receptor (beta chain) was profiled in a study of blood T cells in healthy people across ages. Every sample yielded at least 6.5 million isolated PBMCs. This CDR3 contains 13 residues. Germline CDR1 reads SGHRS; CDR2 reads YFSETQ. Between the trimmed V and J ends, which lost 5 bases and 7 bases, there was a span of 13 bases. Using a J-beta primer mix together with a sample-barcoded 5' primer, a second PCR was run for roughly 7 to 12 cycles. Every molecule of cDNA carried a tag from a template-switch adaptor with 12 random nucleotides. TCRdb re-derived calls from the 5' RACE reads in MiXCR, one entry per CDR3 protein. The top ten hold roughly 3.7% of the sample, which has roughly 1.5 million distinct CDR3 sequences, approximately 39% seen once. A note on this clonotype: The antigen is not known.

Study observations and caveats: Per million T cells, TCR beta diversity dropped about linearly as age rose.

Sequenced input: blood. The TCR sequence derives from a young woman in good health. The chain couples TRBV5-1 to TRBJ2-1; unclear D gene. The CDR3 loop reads CASRPYNRNEQFF. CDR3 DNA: TGCGCCAGCAGACCCTACAATCGAAATGAGCAGTTCTTC.